This T cell receptor (beta chain) appears in the sequencing data of a study of blood T cell repertoires in COVID-19. Whole-study context: The cDNA or gDNA used as material had been derived from T cells, B-cell-depleted T cells, or PBMCs.

Per the germline V gene, CDR1 is WNHNN and CDR2 is SYGVQD (reference sequence). This CDR3 comprises 14 residues. V shed 4 bases and J shed 4 bases, with 11 bases lying between them. Authors' processing steps: Amplification with reference gene primers provided the estimates of nucleated cell counts. Sequenced by immunoSEQ multiplex PCR; TCRdb stores in-frame clones only, minus some. The V and J calls and clone size are taken from that table; D and trimming were inferred from the DNA. Here the sample spans 250,000 to 300,000 clones, over 80% being singletons. The V and J genes are TRBV10-1 and TRBJ2-1; D is uncertain. Input material: peripheral blood. The TCR comes from a man aged 55 to 70 who had recovered from COVID-19. CDR3 sequence reads: CASSGVILYNEQFF. CDR3 nucleotides: TGCGCCAGCAGTGGGGTGATACTATACAATGAGCAGTTCTTC.